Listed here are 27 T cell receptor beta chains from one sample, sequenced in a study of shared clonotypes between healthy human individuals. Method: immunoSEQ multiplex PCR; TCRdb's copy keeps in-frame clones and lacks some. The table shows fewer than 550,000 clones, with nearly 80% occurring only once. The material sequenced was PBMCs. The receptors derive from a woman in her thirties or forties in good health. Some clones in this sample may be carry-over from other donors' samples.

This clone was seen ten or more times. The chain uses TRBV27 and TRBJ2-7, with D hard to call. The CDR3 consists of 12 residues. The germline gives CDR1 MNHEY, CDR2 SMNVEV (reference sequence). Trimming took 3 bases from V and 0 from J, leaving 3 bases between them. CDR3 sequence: CASSFPSYEQYF. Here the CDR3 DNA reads TGTGCCAGCAGTTTCCCCTCCTACGAGCAGTACTTC.

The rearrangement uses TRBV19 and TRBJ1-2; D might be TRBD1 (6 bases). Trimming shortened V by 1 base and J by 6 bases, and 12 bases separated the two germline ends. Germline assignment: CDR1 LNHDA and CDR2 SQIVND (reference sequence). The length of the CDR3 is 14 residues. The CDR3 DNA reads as TGTGCCAGTAGTATAGGGGCAGGGGATAATGGCTACACCTTC. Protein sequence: CASSIGAGDNGYTF. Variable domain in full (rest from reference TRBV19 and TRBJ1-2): DGGITQSPKYLFRKEGQNVTLSCEQNLNHDAMYWYRQDPGQGLRLIYYSQIVNDFQKGDIAEGYSVSREKKESFPLTVTSAQKNPTAFYLCASSIGAGDNGYTFGSGTRLTVV.

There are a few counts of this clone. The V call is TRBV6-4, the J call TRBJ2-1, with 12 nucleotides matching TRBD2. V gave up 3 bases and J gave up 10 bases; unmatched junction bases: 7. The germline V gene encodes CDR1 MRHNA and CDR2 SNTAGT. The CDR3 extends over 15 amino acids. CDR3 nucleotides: TGTGCCAGCAGTGAGAAGCTAGCGGGAGGGAAGGAGCAGTTCTTC. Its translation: CASSEKLAGGKEQFF.

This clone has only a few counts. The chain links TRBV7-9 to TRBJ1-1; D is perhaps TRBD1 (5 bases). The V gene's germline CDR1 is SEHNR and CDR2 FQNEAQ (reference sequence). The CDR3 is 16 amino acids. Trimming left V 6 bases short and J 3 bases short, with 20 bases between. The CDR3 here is CASRVIRDPVDTEAFF. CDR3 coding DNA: TGTGCCAGCAGGGTTATCCGGGACCCCGTGGACACTGAAGCTTTCTTT.

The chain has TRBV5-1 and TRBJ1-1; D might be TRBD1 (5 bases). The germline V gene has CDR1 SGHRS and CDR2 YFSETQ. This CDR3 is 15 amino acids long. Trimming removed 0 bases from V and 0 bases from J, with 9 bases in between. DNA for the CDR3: TGCGCCAGCAGCTTGGGGGGGTCCATGAACACTGAAGCTTTCTTT. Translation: CASSLGGSMNTEAFF.

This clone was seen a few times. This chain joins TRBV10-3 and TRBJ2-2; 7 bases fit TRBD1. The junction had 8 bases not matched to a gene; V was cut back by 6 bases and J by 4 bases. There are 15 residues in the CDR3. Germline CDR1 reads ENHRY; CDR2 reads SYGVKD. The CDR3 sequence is CAIRSGTDITGELFF. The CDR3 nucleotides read TGTGCCATCAGGTCCGGGACAGACATCACCGGGGAGCTGTTTTTT.

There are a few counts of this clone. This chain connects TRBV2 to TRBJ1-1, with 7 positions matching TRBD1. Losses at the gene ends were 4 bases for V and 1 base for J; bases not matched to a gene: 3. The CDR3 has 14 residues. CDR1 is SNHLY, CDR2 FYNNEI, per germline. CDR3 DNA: TGTGCCAGCAGTGTAAACAGGGGGAACACTGAAGCTTTCTTT. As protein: CASSVNRGNTEAFF. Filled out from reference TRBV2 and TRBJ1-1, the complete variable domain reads EPEVTQTPSHQVTQMGQEVILRCVPISNHLYFYWYRQILGQKVEFLVSFYNNEISEKSEIFDDQFSVERPDGSNFTLKIRSTKLEDSAMYFCASSVNRGNTEAFFGQGTRLTVV.

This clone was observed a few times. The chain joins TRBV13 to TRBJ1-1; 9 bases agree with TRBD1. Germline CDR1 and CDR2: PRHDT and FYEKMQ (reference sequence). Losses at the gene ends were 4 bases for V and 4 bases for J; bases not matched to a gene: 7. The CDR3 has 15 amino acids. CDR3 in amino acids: CASSSGQGIGTEAFF. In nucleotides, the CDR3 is TGTGCCAGCAGCTCCGGACAGGGGATAGGCACTGAAGCTTTCTTT.

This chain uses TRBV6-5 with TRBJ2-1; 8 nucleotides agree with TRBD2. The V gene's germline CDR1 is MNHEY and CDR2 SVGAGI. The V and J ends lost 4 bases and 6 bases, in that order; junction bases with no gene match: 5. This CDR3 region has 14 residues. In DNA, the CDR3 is TGTGCCAGCAGTTTGGCGGGAGGTAGCAATGAGCAGTTCTTC. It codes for CASSLAGGSNEQFF.

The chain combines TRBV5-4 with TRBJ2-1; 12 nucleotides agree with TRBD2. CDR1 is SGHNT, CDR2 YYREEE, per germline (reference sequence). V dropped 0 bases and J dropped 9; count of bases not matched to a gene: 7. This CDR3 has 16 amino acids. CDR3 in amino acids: CASSLGLAGAIAEQFF. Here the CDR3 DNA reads TGTGCCAGCAGCTTGGGACTAGCGGGAGCGATTGCTGAGCAGTTCTTC.

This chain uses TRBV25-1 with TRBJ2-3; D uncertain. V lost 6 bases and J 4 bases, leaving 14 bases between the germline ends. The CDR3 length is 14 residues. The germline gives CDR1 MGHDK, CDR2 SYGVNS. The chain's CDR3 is CASRVPYPPDTQYF. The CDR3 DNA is TGTGCCAGCAGGGTCCCGTATCCGCCAGATACGCAGTATTTT.

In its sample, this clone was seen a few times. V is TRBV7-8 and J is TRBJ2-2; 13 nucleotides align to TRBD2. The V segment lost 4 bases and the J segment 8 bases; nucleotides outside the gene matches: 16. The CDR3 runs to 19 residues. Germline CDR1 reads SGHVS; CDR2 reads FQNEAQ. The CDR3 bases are TGTGCCAGCAGCTCAAGACTAGCGGGAGGACTTGGGGTGACGGGGGAGCTGTTTTTT. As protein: CASSSRLAGGLGVTGELFF.

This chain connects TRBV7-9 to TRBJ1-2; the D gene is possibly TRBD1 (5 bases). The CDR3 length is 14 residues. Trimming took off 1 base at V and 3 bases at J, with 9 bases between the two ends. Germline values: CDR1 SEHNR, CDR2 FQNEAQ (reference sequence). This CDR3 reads CASSLGGAYYGYTF. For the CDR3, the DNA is TGTGCCAGCAGCTTAGGCGGGGCCTACTATGGCTACACCTTC. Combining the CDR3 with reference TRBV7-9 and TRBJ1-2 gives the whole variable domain DTGVSQNPRHKITKRGQNVTFRCDPISEHNRLYWYRQTLGQGPEFLTYFQNEAQLEKSRLLSDRFSAERPKGSFSTLEIQRTEQGDSAMYLCASSLGGAYYGYTFGSGTRLTVV.

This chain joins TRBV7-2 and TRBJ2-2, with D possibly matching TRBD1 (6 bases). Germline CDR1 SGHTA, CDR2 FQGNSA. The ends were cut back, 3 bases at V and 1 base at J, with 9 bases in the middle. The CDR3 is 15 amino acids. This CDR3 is CASSFGRGNTGELFF. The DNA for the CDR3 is TGTGCCAGCAGCTTCGGCAGGGGGAACACCGGGGAGCTGTTTTTT.

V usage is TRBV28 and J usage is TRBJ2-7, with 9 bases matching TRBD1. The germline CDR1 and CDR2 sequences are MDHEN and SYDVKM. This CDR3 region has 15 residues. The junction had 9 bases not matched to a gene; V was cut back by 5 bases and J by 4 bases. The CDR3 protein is CASSSPGQGFYEQYF. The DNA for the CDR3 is TGTGCCAGCAGTAGTCCGGGACAGGGATTTTACGAGCAGTACTTC.

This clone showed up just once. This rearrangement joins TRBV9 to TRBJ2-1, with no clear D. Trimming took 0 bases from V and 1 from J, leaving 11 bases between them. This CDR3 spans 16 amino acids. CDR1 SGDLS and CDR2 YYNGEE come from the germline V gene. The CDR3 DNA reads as TGTGCCAGCAGCGTAGCAGGTCGTGGGTCCTACAATGAGCAGTTCTTC. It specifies CASSVAGRGSYNEQFF. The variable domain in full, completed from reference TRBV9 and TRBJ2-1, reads DSGVTQTPKHLITATGQRVTLRCSPRSGDLSVYWYQQSLDQGLQFLIQYYNGEERAKGNILERFSAQQFPDLHSELNLSSLELGDSALYFCASSVAGRGSYNEQFFGPGTRLTVL.

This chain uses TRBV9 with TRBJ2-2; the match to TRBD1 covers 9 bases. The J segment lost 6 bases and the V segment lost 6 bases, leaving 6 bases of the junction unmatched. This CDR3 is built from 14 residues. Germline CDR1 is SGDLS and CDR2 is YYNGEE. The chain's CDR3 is CASTGTGSAGELFF. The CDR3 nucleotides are TGTGCCAGCACCGGGACAGGGAGTGCCGGGGAGCTGTTTTTT.

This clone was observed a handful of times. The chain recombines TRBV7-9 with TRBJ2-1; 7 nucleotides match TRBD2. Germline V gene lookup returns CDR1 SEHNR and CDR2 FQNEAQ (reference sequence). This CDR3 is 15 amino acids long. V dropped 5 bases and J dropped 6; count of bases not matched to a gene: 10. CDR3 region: CASSTSLGTTNEQFF. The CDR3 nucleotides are TGTGCCAGCAGCACAAGCTTAGGGACTACCAATGAGCAGTTCTTC.

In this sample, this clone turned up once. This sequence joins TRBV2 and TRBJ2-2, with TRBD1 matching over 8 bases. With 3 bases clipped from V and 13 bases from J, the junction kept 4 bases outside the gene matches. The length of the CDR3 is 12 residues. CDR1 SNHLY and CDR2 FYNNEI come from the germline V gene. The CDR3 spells CASSDPGQGLFF. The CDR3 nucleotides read TGTGCCAGCAGTGACCCCGGACAGGGGCTGTTTTTT.

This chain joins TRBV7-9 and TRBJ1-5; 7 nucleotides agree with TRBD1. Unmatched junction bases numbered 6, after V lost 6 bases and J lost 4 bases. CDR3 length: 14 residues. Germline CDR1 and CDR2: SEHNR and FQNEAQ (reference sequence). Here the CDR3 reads CASSQQGLNQPQHF. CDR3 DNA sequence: TGTGCCAGCAGTCAACAGGGGCTTAATCAGCCCCAGCATTTT.

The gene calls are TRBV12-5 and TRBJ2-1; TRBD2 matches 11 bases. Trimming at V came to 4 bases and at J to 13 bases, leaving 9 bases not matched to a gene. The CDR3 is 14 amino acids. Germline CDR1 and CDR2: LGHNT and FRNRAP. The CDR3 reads CASGSGTSGAGQFF. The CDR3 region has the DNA TGTGCTAGTGGTTCGGGGACTAGCGGCGCGGGACAGTTCTTC.

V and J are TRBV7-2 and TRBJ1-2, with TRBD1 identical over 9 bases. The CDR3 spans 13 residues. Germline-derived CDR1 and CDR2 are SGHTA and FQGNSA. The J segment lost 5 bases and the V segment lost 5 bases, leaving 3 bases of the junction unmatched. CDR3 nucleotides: TGTGCCAGCAGCGAGGGACAGGGTTATGGCTACACCTTC. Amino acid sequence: CASSEGQGYGYTF.

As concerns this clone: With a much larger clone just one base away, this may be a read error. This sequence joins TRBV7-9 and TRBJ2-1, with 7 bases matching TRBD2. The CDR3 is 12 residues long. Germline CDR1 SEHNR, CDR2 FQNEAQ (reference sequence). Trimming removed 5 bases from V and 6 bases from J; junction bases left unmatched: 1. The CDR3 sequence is CASSRTSNEQFF. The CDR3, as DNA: TGTGCCAGCAGCCGGACTAGCAATGAGCAGTTCTTC.

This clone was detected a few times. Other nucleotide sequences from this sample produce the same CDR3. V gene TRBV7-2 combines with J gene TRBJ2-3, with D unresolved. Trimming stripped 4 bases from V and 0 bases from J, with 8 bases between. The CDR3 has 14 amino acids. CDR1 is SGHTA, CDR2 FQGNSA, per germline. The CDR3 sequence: CASSSLASTDTQYF. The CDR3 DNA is TGTGCCAGCAGCTCACTTGCTAGCACAGATACGCAGTATTTT.

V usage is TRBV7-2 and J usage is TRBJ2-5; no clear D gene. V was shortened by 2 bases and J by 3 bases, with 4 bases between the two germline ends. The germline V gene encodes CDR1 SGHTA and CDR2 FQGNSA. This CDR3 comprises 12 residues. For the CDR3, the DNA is TGTGCCAGCAGCTTAAACGAAGAGACCCAGTACTTC. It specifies CASSLNEETQYF.

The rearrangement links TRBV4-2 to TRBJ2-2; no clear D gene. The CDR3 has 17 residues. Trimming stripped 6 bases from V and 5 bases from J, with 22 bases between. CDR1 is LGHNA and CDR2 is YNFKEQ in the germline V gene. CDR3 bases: TGTGCCAGCAGTTCAATACTCGATGTTGTAGGGACCGGGGAGCTGTTTTTT. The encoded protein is CASSSILDVVGTGELFF.

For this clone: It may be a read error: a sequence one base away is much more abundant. In DNA, the CDR3 is TGTGCCAGCAGCTTAGGGACAGGGATCTACGAGCAGTACTTC. This translates into CASSLGTGIYEQYF. The genes are TRBV7-2 and TRBJ2-7, with 8 bases lining up with TRBD1. CDR1 is SGHTA and CDR2 is FQGNSA in the germline V gene. The CDR3 totals 14 residues. The V segment lost 1 base and the J segment 3 bases; nucleotides outside the gene matches: 2.